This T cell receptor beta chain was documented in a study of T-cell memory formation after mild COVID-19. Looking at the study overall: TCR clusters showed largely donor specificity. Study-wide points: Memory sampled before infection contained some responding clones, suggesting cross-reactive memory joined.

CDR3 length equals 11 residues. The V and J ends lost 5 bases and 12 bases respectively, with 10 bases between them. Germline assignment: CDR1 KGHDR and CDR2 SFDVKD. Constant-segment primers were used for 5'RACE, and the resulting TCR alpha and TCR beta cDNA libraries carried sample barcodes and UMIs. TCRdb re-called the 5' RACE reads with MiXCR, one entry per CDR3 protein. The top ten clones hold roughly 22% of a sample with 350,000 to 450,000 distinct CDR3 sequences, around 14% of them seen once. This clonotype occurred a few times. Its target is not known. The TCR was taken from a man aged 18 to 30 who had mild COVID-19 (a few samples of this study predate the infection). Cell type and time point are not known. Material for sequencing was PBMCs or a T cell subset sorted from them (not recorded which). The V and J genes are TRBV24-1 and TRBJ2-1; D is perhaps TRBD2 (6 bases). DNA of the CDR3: TGTGCCACCAGTGGGTGGGGAGGGCAGTTCTTC. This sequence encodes CATSGWGGQFF.